In its sample, the clone carrying this T cell receptor (beta chain) was seen a few times. Its antigen is as yet unknown. With 60 Vbeta and 13 Jbeta primers, the PCR was carried out. Profiled with immunoSEQ multiplex PCR; TCRdb holds only in-frame clones, not every one. Among some 130,000 clones, almost 80% were seen once, and the ten largest hold roughly 1.5%. The sample comes from a study of cytomegalovirus exposure and HLA in healthy donors. Overall study findings and caveats: A later analysis reportedly found that, within productive TCRs, an Asian-associated ancestry cluster had fewer N-insertions than the mean observed across the roughly 700 donors. A list of around 150 TCR beta chains associated with cytomegalovirus was given. CMV serostatus was the only immune exposure information that was available.

V shed 9 bases and J shed 0 bases, with 12 bases lying between them. The CDR3 contains 14 residues. Germline loops: CDR1 LNHDA, CDR2 SQIVND (reference sequence). V usage is TRBV19 and J usage is TRBJ2-1; perhaps TRBD1 as D (5 bases). The sequenced sample consisted of PBMCs. This TCR was recovered from a female donor in good health and CMV-seronegative. CDR3: CASRVGISYNEQFF. The CDR3 DNA sequence: TGTGCCAGCAGGGTGGGGATCTCCTACAATGAGCAGTTCTTC.